This T cell receptor beta chain originates from a study of PD-L1 blockade in urothelial cancer. Study-level information: At 3 weeks (second dose) and 6 weeks after starting treatment, blood was analyzed.

Profiling relied on immunoSEQ multiplex PCR, and the TCRdb table lists in-frame clones only, not all of them. The profile shows about 42,000 clones, approximately 77% of them singletons. Worth noting for this clone: Its specificity is not known.

Study-level points and caveats: Where pretreatment blood TCR clonality fell below the median, better survival was predicted.

The origin of this receptor is a man between 65 and 85 years old with urothelial cancer. Sequencing used PBMCs, obtained around atezolizumab (anti-PD-L1) treatment.

The CDR3 DNA is TGTGCCAGCAGCCAAGATCTTTCGGGGGGACACCAAGAGACCCAGTACTTC. Protein: CASSQDLSGGHQETQYF. The rearrangement uses TRBV4-2 and TRBJ2-5, with TRBD2 matching 7 bases. This CDR3 is 17 amino acids long. The germline V gene encodes CDR1 LGHNA and CDR2 YNFKEQ. Trimming removed 0 bases from V and 0 bases from J; junction bases left unmatched: 7.